A single sample gave rise to the 5 T cell receptor beta chains below, sequenced in a study of control samples from healthy donors and cancer patients. TCRdb keeps only in-frame clones here, not all; method: immunoSEQ multiplex PCR. The sample consists of fewer than 200,000 clones, about 86% of them appearing once. The sequenced sample was blood. The receptors come from a woman aged 25 to 39 in good health.

J is TRBJ2-2 and V is TRBV27; weak D call: TRBD1 (6 bases). CDR1 is MNHEY, CDR2 SMNVEV, per germline (reference sequence). This CDR3 has 14 amino acids. V lost 6 bases, J lost 7 bases, and 15 bases lay in between. CDR3 sequence reads: CASSRGRELGELFF. In nucleotides, the CDR3 is TGTGCCAGCAGCAGGGGACGAGAGCTCGGGGAGCTGTTTTTT.

This clone was seen once. V gene TRBV11-2 combines with J gene TRBJ1-1; D is unresolved. This CDR3 contains 16 residues. V was cut by 0 bases and J by 0 bases, with 11 bases left in between. Germline CDR1 SGHAT, CDR2 FQNNGV. The CDR3 region is CASSLESGSLNTEAFF. The CDR3 DNA follows: TGTGCCAGCAGCTTAGAGTCGGGCAGCCTGAACACTGAAGCTTTCTTT.

This chain uses TRBV14 with TRBJ2-5; no clear D gene. Trimming stripped 0 bases from V and 4 bases from J, with 9 bases between. Germline CDR1 SGHDN, CDR2 FVKESK. This CDR3 has 14 amino acids. CDR3 region: CASSQDSLGETQYF. In nucleotides, the CDR3 is TGTGCCAGCAGCCAAGATTCGCTGGGAGAGACCCAGTACTTC.

The chain recombines TRBV2 with TRBJ2-7, with TRBD2 matching over 11 bases. Germline V gives CDR1 SNHLY, CDR2 FYNNEI. J was trimmed by 2 bases and V by 7 bases; bases with no gene match: 7. The length of the CDR3 is 15 residues. Here the CDR3 DNA reads TGTGCCAGCACCACGACTAGCGGGGCTACCTACGAGCAGTACTTC. It yields the protein CASTTTSGATYEQYF. The complete variable domain, with remaining parts taken from reference TRBV2 and TRBJ2-7, reads EPEVTQTPSHQVTQMGQEVILRCVPISNHLYFYWYRQILGQKVEFLVSFYNNEISEKSEIFDDQFSVERPDGSNFTLKIRSTKLEDSAMYFCASTTTSGATYEQYFGPGTRLTVT.

The chain recombines TRBV7-6 with TRBJ1-1, with D perhaps TRBD1 (5 bases). V was shortened by 1 base and J by 1 base, with 7 bases between the two germline ends. Germline CDR1 reads SGHVS; CDR2 reads FNYEAQ. This CDR3 comprises 14 residues. The CDR3 coding sequence is TGTGCCAGCAGCTTAGAACAGGCGAACACTGAAGCTTTCTTT. Its protein is CASSLEQANTEAFF.